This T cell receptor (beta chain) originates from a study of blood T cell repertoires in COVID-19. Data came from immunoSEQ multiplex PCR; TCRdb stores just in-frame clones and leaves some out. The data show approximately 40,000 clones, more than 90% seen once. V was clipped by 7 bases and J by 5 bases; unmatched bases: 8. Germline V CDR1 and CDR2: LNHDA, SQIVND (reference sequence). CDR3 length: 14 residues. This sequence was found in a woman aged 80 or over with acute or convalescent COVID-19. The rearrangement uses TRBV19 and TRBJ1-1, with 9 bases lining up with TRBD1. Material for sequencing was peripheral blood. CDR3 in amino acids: CASMETGGRTEAFF. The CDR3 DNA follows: TGTGCCAGTATGGAGACAGGGGGTAGGACTGAAGCTTTCTTT.